This T cell receptor beta chain was identified during a study of shared clonotypes between healthy human individuals. Findings and limits, study-wide: Limited genetic and exposure-history diversity came from having few donors.

Germline V lookup: CDR1 MGHRA, CDR2 YSYEKL. V lost 5 bases and J 3 bases, leaving 17 bases between the germline ends. The CDR3 is 15 residues long. On this clone: Antigen unknown.

Using immunoSEQ multiplex PCR, the repertoire was profiled, and TCRdb retains in-frame clones only, with some absent. The sample has some 2.1 million clones, about 95% seen once. Cells designated naive CD8 were CD45RO-negative and were positively selected for CCR7, with terminally differentiated effector memory CD45RA+ cells excluded. Sequenced: naive CD8+ T cells sorted from blood. The gene calls are TRBV4-1 and TRBJ2-7; D not certain. This TCR came from a man in his late teens or twenties in good health. CDR3 in amino acids: CASSVLGAPLYEQYF. CDR3 coding DNA: TGCGCCAGCAGCGTATTGGGCGCTCCCCTCTACGAGCAGTACTTC.